Below, one T cell receptor beta chain is given with its context. The target antigen is unknown. The data were taken from a study of cytomegalovirus exposure and HLA in healthy donors. Findings of the study overall: Immune exposure was documented only through CMV serostatus. In an earlier analysis, about 87% or about 30%: the productive usage of most TCR beta V segments.

PCR amplification relied on 60 Vbeta primers (plus 13 Jbeta primers). Measured with immunoSEQ multiplex PCR; TCRdb has only the in-frame clones, and not every one. Among 130,000 or so clones listed, approximately 84% were seen once. The TCR originated in a woman aged 40 to 49 in good health and CMV-seronegative. The material sequenced was PBMCs.

The CDR3 here is CASSLVSLEQFF. The CDR3 DNA reads as TGTGCCAGCAGCTTAGTAAGCCTAGAGCAGTTCTTC. The chain carries TRBV11-2 and TRBJ2-1; D gene ambiguous. Deletions cut 1 base from V and 10 bases from J, with 8 bases between. The CDR3 loop spans 12 amino acids. Germline loops: CDR1 SGHAT, CDR2 FQNNGV.